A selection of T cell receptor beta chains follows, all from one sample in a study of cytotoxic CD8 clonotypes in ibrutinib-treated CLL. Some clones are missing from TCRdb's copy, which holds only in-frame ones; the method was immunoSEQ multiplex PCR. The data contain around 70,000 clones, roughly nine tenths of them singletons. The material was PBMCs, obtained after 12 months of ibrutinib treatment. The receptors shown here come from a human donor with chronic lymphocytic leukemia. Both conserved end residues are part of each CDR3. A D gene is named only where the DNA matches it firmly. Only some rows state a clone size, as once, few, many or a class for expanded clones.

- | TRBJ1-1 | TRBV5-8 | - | TGTGCCAGCAGCTTTATAAGTGAAGCTTTCTTT | CASSFISEAFF
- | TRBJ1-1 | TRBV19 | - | TGTGCCAGTAGTATCAACAGGAACACTGAAGCTTTCTTT | CASSINRNTEAFF
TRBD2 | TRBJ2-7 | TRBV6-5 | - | TGTGCCAGCAGGACTAGCGGGAGGGGTCTCTACGAGCAGTACTTC | CASRTSGRGLYEQYF
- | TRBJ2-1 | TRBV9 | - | TGTGCCAGCAGCGTAGGCCCCAGGGGAAGCGGGACCAGCTACAATGAGCAGTTCTTC | CASSVGPRGSGTSYNEQFF
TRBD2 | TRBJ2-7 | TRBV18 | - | TGTGCCAGCCGATTAGGAGCTAGCGGCTACGAGCAGTACTTC | CASRLGASGYEQYF
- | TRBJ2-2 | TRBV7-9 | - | TGTGCTACAATTCCGACAGGACGGAACACCGGGGAGCTGTTTTTT | CATIPTGRNTGELFF
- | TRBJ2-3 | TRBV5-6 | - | TGTGCCAGCAGCTTGGCCTATTCCGGACAGAACACAGATACGCAGTATTTT | CASSLAYSGQNTDTQYF
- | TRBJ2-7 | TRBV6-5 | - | TGTGCCAGCAGACAAGGCGGGACCCCCTACGAGCAGTACTTC | CASRQGGTPYEQYF
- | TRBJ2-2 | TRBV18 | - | TGTGCCAGCTCACCGGGCTACACCGGGGAGCTGTTTTTT | CASSPGYTGELFF
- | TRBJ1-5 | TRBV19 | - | TGTGCCAGTAGTATTGGACGGCGTGGGGAGCCCCAGCATTTT | CASSIGRRGEPQHF
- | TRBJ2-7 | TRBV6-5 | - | TGTGCCAGCAGGAGTCTCAACTACGAGCAGTACTTC | CASRSLNYEQYF
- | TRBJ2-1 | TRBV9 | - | TGTGCCAGCAGCGTGGGGGCCGATGAGCAGTTCTTC | CASSVGADEQFF
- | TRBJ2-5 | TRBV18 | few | TGTGCCAGCTCAACGGGACGGCCAAAAGAGACCCAGTACTTC | CASSTGRPKETQYF
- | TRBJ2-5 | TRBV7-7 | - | TGTGCCAGCAGCTTAGAGGTAACGACAGGTCGCCCTCAAGAGACCCAGTACTTC | CASSLEVTTGRPQETQYF
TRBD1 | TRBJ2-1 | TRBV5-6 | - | TGTGCCAGCAACTTCGGGACAGGGGCCTACAATGAGCAGTTCTTC | CASNFGTGAYNEQFF